This T cell receptor beta chain was retrieved from a study of blood T cell repertoires in COVID-19. In the study's own analysis: Amplification of reference gene primers was used by the study to estimate nucleated cell counts. The protocol was immunoSEQ multiplex PCR, while the TCRdb copy is restricted to in-frame clones and leaves out a portion. Clone size and the V and J calls come from that table; the DNA yielded D and trimming. The profile shows approximately 90,000 clones, 60% to 85% of them singletons. Germline loops: CDR1 MGHRA, CDR2 YSYEKL. This CDR3 spans 12 amino acids. Between the trimmed V and J ends, which lost 0 bases and 11 bases, there was a span of 9 bases.

The TCR comes from a human donor in a cohort sampled during active COVID-19. The sequencing input was peripheral blood. The V and J genes are TRBV4-1 and TRBJ2-3; D not certain. The CDR3, as DNA: TGCGCCAGCAGCCAAGAGGAGAGCTGGCAGTATTTT. Its protein is CASSQEESWQYF.